Listed below are T cell receptor beta chains from one sample, sequenced in a study of blood T cells in healthy people across ages. TCRdb processed the 5' RACE reads anew with MiXCR; each CDR3 protein has one entry. The profile shows approximately 800,000 distinct CDR3 sequences, just under 25% of them singletons. This sample was also put to use in a study of T cells of mothers and their children.

The sample was blood. The receptors derive from a boy aged 5 to 17 in good health. Each CDR3 is given with its conserved first and last residue. Each record gives: CDR3 protein, V gene, J gene.

CASSSDATSGEGNEQFF	TRBV7-2	-
CASSPMWDRGPKSNQPQHF	TRBV7-2	TRBJ1-5
CASSTGKTSYEQYF	TRBV2	TRBJ2-7
CASSLAGIEQYF	TRBV7-2	TRBJ2-7
CASSWNPGGANVLTF	TRBV7-3	TRBJ2-6
CASSYEQGALHCGYTF	TRBV6-6	TRBJ1-2
CASSLAGTGGGNEQFF	TRBV7-2	TRBJ2-1
CASSGTGGPVGEQYF	TRBV5-1	TRBJ2-7
CASRRTEDTDTQYF	TRBV12-3/TRBV12-4	TRBJ2-3
CASSLAGGNYGYTF	TRBV5-1	TRBJ1-2
CAISEGQGGTYEQYF	TRBV10-3	TRBJ2-7
CASSWTNSNQPQHF	TRBV6-2/TRBV6-3	TRBJ1-5
CASSELGYSNQPQHF	TRBV2	TRBJ1-5
CASSNSGATGETQYF	TRBV5-1	TRBJ2-5
CSVDSPGQPQHF	TRBV29-1	TRBJ1-5
CASSLTFNYGYTF	TRBV7-2	TRBJ1-2
CASSFGRLTEAFF	TRBV5-4	TRBJ1-1
CASSSPGTSGRASASYNEQLF	TRBV11-1	TRBJ2-1
CASSQGVTGENEQYF	TRBV4-3	TRBJ2-7
CASSGGQVPQETQYF	TRBV12-3/TRBV12-4	TRBJ2-5
CASSPRDWGDYTGELFF	TRBV7-9	TRBJ2-2
CASSLPAREAEQYF	TRBV28	TRBJ2-7
CASSLRPLGLGEQFF	TRBV7-2	TRBJ2-1
CASSAGDSYGYTF	TRBV5-1	TRBJ1-2
CASWGVTGAKYNEQFF	TRBV6-2/TRBV6-3	TRBJ2-1
CASSVGGNLYEQYF	TRBV2	TRBJ2-7
CASSLVLAYNEQFF	TRBV7-9	TRBJ2-1
CSARDSGQGGEKLFF	TRBV20-1	TRBJ1-4
CASSYSIVGSSANTEAFF	TRBV6-5	TRBJ1-1
CASSPRTSGGNHEQYF	TRBV18	TRBJ2-7
CASSGQGLGSDTQYF	TRBV9	TRBJ2-3
CASSLRRDGNIQYF	TRBV27	TRBJ2-4
CASSLNDKAKYF	TRBV7-2	TRBJ2-3
CASSQDRQDYGYTF	TRBV4-3	TRBJ1-2
CASSVVPGQLNQPQHF	TRBV19	TRBJ1-5